This T cell receptor (beta chain) was found in a study of lymphopenia after photon versus proton radiotherapy. Libraries were prepared by immunoSEQ multiplex PCR; TCRdb keeps only in-frame clonotypes and omits some of them. The sample has 55,000 to 70,000 clones; 85% to 95% are singletons. The material sequenced was peripheral blood, taken from a patient treated with photon-based radiotherapy. The clonotype originates from a woman between 40 and 50 years old with cholangiocarcinoma.

DNA for the CDR3: TGTGCCAGCAGCCCGGGACAGGGCCGTGGCTACACCTTC. This encodes CASSPGQGRGYTF. This chain links TRBV7-2 with TRBJ1-2, with TRBD1 identical over 9 bases. This CDR3 contains 13 residues. CDR1 is SGHTA and CDR2 is FQGNSA in the germline V gene. The V gene end was trimmed by 5 bases and the J gene end by 7 bases; junction bases not matched to a gene: 5.